The present entry profiles one T cell receptor (beta chain) with its context. The data are from a study of cytomegalovirus exposure and HLA in healthy donors. V gave up 4 bases and J gave up 1 base, with 17 bases separating them. Germline V gene lookup returns CDR1 SGHRS and CDR2 YFSETQ. CDR3 length: 16 residues. Primers: 60 Vbeta forward and 13 Jbeta reverse. Clones were sequenced by immunoSEQ multiplex PCR, and TCRdb holds only the in-frame ones, with some missing. The sample records around 170,000 clones, about 78% being singletons. The TCR originated in a middle-aged man in good health and CMV-seronegative. V and J are TRBV5-1 and TRBJ1-1; D is unresolved. Sequencing was performed on PBMCs. CDR3 nucleotides: TGCGCCAGCAGCCCCAAGGTGGCCGGCGGGAACACTGAAGCTTTCTTT. Its translation: CASSPKVAGGNTEAFF.